This T cell receptor beta chain was profiled in a study of control samples from healthy donors and cancer patients. This table comes from immunoSEQ multiplex PCR, and its TCRdb copy is limited to in-frame clones, with some not included. This sample has 150,000 to 200,000 clones, with 90% found just once. The J segment lost 0 bases and the V segment lost 3 bases, leaving 2 bases of the junction unmatched. The CDR3 sequence is 16 residues long. CDR1 SGHRS and CDR2 YFSETQ come from the germline V gene. The TCR sequence derives from a woman aged 50 to 60 in good health. What was sequenced was blood. The chain links TRBV5-1 to TRBJ2-6; 8 bases are a match to TRBD1. Here the CDR3 DNA reads TGCGCCAGCAGCTCTCAGGGGGCCTCTGGGGCCAACGTCCTGACTTTC. Encoded protein: CASSSQGASGANVLTF.